This passage covers 16 T cell receptor beta chains from one sample sequenced in a study of CD8 T cells in ankylosing spondylitis. What these receptors recognize is not known. Points from the study as a whole: Blood of patients with ankylosing spondylitis appeared to be characterized by a TCR beta motif of 8 or 9 highly homologous variants.

TCRdb recomputed calls from the 5' RACE reads with MiXCR, one row per CDR3 protein. Counted here are roughly 470,000 distinct CDR3 sequences, more than 25% occurring once; the ten biggest clones make up about 0.89%. Input material: blood, either unsorted or a sorted T cell fraction (not recorded which). These TCRs come from a male donor with ankylosing spondylitis.

This chain links TRBV19 with TRBJ2-1; D is ambiguous. Germline V lookup: CDR1 LNHDA, CDR2 SQIVND (reference sequence). V was trimmed by 0 bases and J by 12 bases, leaving 12 bases between them. This CDR3 comprises 13 residues. The CDR3 region has the DNA TGTGCCAGTAGTATAGATAGGGTAGCCAGGCAGTTCTTC. Residues: CASSIDRVARQFF.

The chain employs TRBV18 and TRBJ2-7, with D perhaps matching TRBD1 (5 bases). The CDR3 is 13 residues long. Trimming took off 3 bases at V and 6 bases at J, with 12 bases between the two ends. Germline CDR1 KGHSH, CDR2 LQKENI. Written as DNA, the CDR3 is TGTGCCAGCTCACCGACAGTCCCTTCCGAGCAGTACTTC. Its translation: CASSPTVPSEQYF.

This clonotype came up a few times. The chain has TRBV20-1 and TRBJ1-1, with D perhaps TRBD1 (6 bases). Germline loops: CDR1 DFQATT, CDR2 SNEGSKA (reference sequence). V lost 5 bases and J 1 base, leaving 17 bases between the germline ends. CDR3 length: 15 residues. Here the CDR3 DNA reads TGCAGTGCTTACTCCCCTGGGACATCGAACACTGAAGCTTTCTTT. Its protein product is CSAYSPGTSNTEAFF.

This chain links TRBV5-1 with TRBJ1-1; D ambiguous. The length of the CDR3 is 15 residues. The V end was cut by 6 bases, the J end by 0 bases, with 15 bases between. From germline, CDR1 is SGHRS and CDR2 YFSETQ. The CDR3 region has the DNA TGCGCCAGCACCCCCGGTGGGCAGGTGAACACTGAAGCTTTCTTT. Translating gives CASTPGGQVNTEAFF. Full variable domain (remainder filled in from reference TRBV5-1 and TRBJ1-1): KAGVTQTPRYLIKTRGQQVTLSCSPISGHRSVSWYQQTPGQGLQFLFEYFSETQRNKGNFPGRFSGRQFSNSRSEMNVSTLELGDSALYLCASTPGGQVNTEAFFGQGTRLTVV.

This clonotype was counted a few times. The chain is built from TRBV29-1 and TRBJ2-7; TRBD1 aligns across 8 bases. V lost 0 bases to trimming and J lost 4 bases; unmatched junction nucleotides: 11. Germline CDR1 SQVTM, CDR2 ANQGSEA. The CDR3 totals 16 residues. This CDR3 is CSVEDSGTGEGYEQYF. The DNA of the CDR3 is TGCAGCGTTGAAGATTCCGGGACAGGAGAGGGTTACGAGCAGTACTTC.

The chain uses TRBV7-2 and TRBJ2-5; D gene ambiguous. Germline CDR1 and CDR2: SGHTA and FQGNSA. V gave up 6 bases and J gave up 0 bases, with 8 bases separating them. The CDR3 is made up of 13 amino acids. CDR3: CASSQMYQETQYF. The CDR3 bases are TGTGCCAGCAGTCAGATGTACCAAGAGACCCAGTACTTC.

A few counts support this clonotype. V and J are TRBV16 and TRBJ2-5; D not resolved. Germline V gene sequence: CDR1 KGHSY, CDR2 FQNENV. The CDR3 extends over 13 amino acids. V was pared by 4 bases and J by 1 base, with 7 bases between. The CDR3 nucleotides read TGTGCCAGCAGCCCCCGAGTCCAAGAGACCCAGTACTTC. Protein product: CASSPRVQETQYF.

The CDR3 here is CASSRSVPRQFF. The CDR3 DNA follows: TGTGCCAGCAGCCGCTCGGTGCCCCGCCAGTTCTTC. The gene calls are TRBV12-3 or TRBV12-4 and TRBJ2-1; D is unresolved. This CDR3 region has 12 residues. V was pared by 6 bases and J by 13 bases, with 16 bases between.

V and J are TRBV18 and TRBJ2-4, with D tentatively TRBD2 (5 bases). The CDR3 length is 17 residues. Trimming took 6 bases from V and 0 from J, leaving 18 bases between them. The germline V gene encodes CDR1 KGHSH and CDR2 LQKENI. The CDR3 loop is CASSERGALLAKNIQYF. The CDR3 nucleotides read TGTGCCAGCTCCGAACGGGGAGCCCTTCTAGCCAAAAACATTCAGTACTTC.

This clonotype has just a few counts. The chain carries TRBV5-1 and TRBJ2-1; 12 bases align to TRBD1. The germline CDR1 and CDR2 sequences are SGHRS and YFSETQ. The CDR3 covers 15 residues. J lost 9 bases, V lost 0 bases, and 4 bases had no gene match. The CDR3 DNA reads TGCGCCAGCAGCTTGGCCGGGACAGGGGGCAGTGAGCAGTTCTTC. This translates into CASSLAGTGGSEQFF.

This clonotype showed up just a few times. The chain joins TRBV5-1 to TRBJ2-1; 13 bases fit TRBD2. The CDR3 is 13 residues long. Trimming removed 2 bases from V and 15 bases from J; junction bases left unmatched: 5. Per the germline V gene, CDR1 is SGHRS and CDR2 is YFSETQ. CDR3 sequence (DNA): TGCGCCAGCAGCTTAGGGACTAGCGGGACCGTGTTCTTC. Its protein is CASSLGTSGTVFF.

This clonotype was seen a handful of times. The gene calls are TRBV7-2 and TRBJ2-1, with TRBD2 matching 7 bases. Germline lookup yields CDR1 SGHTA and CDR2 FQGNSA. After removal of 5 bases from V and 5 bases from J, the junction contained 12 bases not matched to a gene. The CDR3 contains 16 residues. The CDR3: CASSPVSGGRDNEQFF. The CDR3, as DNA: TGTGCCAGCAGCCCGGTATCGGGAGGCAGAGACAATGAGCAGTTCTTC.

The chain employs TRBV20-1 and TRBJ2-1; TRBD1 might be the D (5 bases). CDR1 and CDR2 from the germline V gene are DFQATT and SNEGSKA (reference sequence). The V and J ends lost 5 bases and 2 bases respectively, with 13 bases between them. The CDR3 sequence is 14 residues long. The CDR3 reads CSAGAVWPYNEQFF. The CDR3 coding sequence is TGCAGTGCTGGGGCGGTGTGGCCCTACAATGAGCAGTTCTTC.

The chain joins TRBV27 to TRBJ2-1; tentatively, D is TRBD2 (6 bases). V shed 6 bases and J shed 0 bases, with 12 bases lying between them. Germline-derived CDR1 and CDR2 are MNHEY and SMNVEV (reference sequence). The CDR3 is 15 residues long. CDR3 protein: CASRIGGSSYNEQFF. The CDR3 DNA reads as TGTGCCAGCAGAATTGGAGGGAGCTCCTACAATGAGCAGTTCTTC.

This clonotype was recorded at least ten times. The chain joins TRBV7-9 to TRBJ2-1, with D possibly TRBD1 on 6 matching bases. The V end lost 3 bases, the J end lost 4 bases, and 13 bases lay between the germline ends. The CDR3 contains 15 residues. Looked up from germline, CDR1 is SEHNR and CDR2 is FQNEAQ (reference sequence). The CDR3 sequence is CASSLGAYRYNEQFF. The CDR3 DNA reads TGTGCCAGCAGCTTGGGGGCTTACCGATACAATGAGCAGTTCTTC.

This clonotype was observed many times. The rearrangement joins TRBV5-1 to TRBJ1-2; 7 positions match TRBD1. This CDR3 spans 14 amino acids. CDR1 is SGHRS, CDR2 YFSETQ, per germline. With V trimmed by 0 bases and J by 7 bases, 6 bases remained unmatched. The CDR3 here is CASSLGQGVGGYTF. The CDR3 bases are TGCGCCAGCAGCTTGGGCCAGGGGGTCGGTGGCTACACCTTC.